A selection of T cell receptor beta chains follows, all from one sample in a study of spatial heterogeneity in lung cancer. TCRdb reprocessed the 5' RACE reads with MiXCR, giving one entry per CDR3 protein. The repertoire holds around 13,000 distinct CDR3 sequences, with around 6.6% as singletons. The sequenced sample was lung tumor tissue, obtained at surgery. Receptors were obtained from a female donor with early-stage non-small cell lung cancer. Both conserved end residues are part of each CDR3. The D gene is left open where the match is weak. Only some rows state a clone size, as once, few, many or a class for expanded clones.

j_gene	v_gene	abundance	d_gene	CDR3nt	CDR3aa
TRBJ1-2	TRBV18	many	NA	TGTGCCAGCTCACCACCTGACCTGAACTATGGCTACACCTTC	CASSPPDLNYGYTF
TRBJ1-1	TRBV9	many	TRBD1	TGTGCCAGCAGCGGGGACAGGGGGCCGTCGGAAGCTTTCTTT	CASSGDRGPSEAFF
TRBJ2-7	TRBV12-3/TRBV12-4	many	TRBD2	TGTGCCAGCAGTTTGAGGCTAGCGGGAGCCGGCGAGCAGTACTTC	CASSLRLAGAGEQYF
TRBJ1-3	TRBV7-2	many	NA	TGTGCCAGCAGCACCCGAGGGGGTTCTGGAAACACCATATATTTT	CASSTRGGSGNTIYF
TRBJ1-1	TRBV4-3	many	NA	TGCGCCAGCAGCCAATACCAACCTGGTGAAGCTTTCTTT	CASSQYQPGEAFF
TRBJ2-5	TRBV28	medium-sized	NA	TGTGCCAGCAGTCCCCGAGACGGACAAGAGACCCAGTACTTC	CASSPRDGQETQYF
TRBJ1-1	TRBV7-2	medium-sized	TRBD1	TGTGCCAGCAGTCCGATACAGGGGACTGCTTTCTTT	CASSPIQGTAFF
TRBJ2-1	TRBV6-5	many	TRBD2	TGTGCCAGCAAGAGGACTAGCGGGGGCAATGAGCAGTTCTTC	CASKRTSGGNEQFF
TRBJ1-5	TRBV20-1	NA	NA	TGCAGTGCTAGAGCGAGGCACAGCAATCAGCCCCAGCATTTT	CSARARHSNQPQHF
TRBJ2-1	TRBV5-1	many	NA	TGCGCCAGCAGCTTGGCCCTAGGAAGCGAGGGTGAGCAGTTCTTC	CASSLALGSEGEQFF
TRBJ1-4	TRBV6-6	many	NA	TGTGCCAGCAGTTACTTTTCAATTTCCGGCCGCACGAATGAAAAACTGTTTTTT	CASSYFSISGRTNEKLFF
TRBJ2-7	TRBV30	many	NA	TGTGCCTGGAGTGTAGGCCGGACAGTGACCTACGAGCAGTACTTC	CAWSVGRTVTYEQYF
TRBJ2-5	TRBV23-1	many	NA	TGCGCCAGCTTCCCCCTACAGGGCCGGGAGACCCAGTACTTC	CASFPLQGRETQYF
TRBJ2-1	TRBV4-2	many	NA	TGTGCCAGCAGCCGAGGCGTAAATGAGCAGTTCTTC	CASSRGVNEQFF
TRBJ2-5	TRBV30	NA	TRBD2	TGTGCCTGGAGTGTACAGGCGGGAGCCCAAGAGACCCAGTACTTC	CAWSVQAGAQETQYF
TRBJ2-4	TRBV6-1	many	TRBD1	TGTGCCAGTTATTCGGGACAGGGAAGGAACATTCAGTACTTC	CASYSGQGRNIQYF
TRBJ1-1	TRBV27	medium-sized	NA	TGTGCCAGCTTTTCTTCCCTGAACACTGAAGCTTTCTTT	CASFSSLNTEAFF
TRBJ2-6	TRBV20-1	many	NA	TGCAGTGCTAGAAATGCAATGGGAGCTGGGGCCAACGTCCTGACTTTC	CSARNAMGAGANVLTF
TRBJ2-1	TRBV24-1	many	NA	TGTGCCACCGCTTCAGAGTACAATGAGCAGTTCTTC	CATASEYNEQFF
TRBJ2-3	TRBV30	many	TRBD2	TGTGCCGGAATAAGAGCTAGCGGGAGCACAGATACGCAGTATTTT	CAGIRASGSTDTQYF
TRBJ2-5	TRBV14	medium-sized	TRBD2	TGTGCCAGCAGCCGGGGACTTGGCGGGAGTGAGACCCAGTACTTC	CASSRGLGGSETQYF
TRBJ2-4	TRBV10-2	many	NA	TGCGCCAGCAGTACCGCGGGGGCCCAAAACATTCAGTACTTC	CASSTAGAQNIQYF
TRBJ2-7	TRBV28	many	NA	TGTGCCAGCGGACGCAAAGGGGTTTTCTCCTACGAGCAGTACTTC	CASGRKGVFSYEQYF
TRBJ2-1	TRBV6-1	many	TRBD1	TGTGCCAGCAGTTCGGGACAGGACTCCTACAATGAGCAGTTCTTC	CASSSGQDSYNEQFF
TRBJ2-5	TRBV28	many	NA	TGTGCCAGCAGCCTAGGGTTTTCTCAAGAGACCCAGTACTTC	CASSLGFSQETQYF
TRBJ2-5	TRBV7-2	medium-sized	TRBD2	TGTGCCAGCAGCGCCGGTAGCGGGAAGACCCAGTACTTC	CASSAGSGKTQYF
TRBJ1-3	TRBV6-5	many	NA	TGTGCCAGCAGCCAGGACAGAAGCTCTGGAAACACCATATATTTT	CASSQDRSSGNTIYF
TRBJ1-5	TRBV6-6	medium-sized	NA	TGTGCCAGCAGTGATCCTTACCACCGGGACCGGGGCCATCAGCCCCAGCATTTT	CASSDPYHRDRGHQPQHF
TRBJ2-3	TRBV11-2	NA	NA	TGTGCCAGCAGCTTCACGGACTGGGATACGCAGTATTTT	CASSFTDWDTQYF
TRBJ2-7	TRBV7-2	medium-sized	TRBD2	TGTGCCAGCAGCTCCTTAGCGGGAGGGCCTAATTCGTTC	CASSSLAGGPNSF
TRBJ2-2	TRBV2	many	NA	TGTGCCAGCAGTGAAGACTGGGGACCGCGCGCCGGGGAGCTGTTTTTT	CASSEDWGPRAGELFF
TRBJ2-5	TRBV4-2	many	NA	TGTGCCAGCAGCCAGGCGGGTAGCACAGGGAGGGAGACCCAGTACTTC	CASSQAGSTGRETQYF
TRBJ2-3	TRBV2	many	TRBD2	TGTGCCAGCAGCACGGGAGGGCCAGATACGCAGTATTTT	CASSTGGPDTQYF
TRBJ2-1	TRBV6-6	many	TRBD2	TGTGCCAGCACCTTAACTAGCGGGACCTACAATGAGCAGTTCTTC	CASTLTSGTYNEQFF
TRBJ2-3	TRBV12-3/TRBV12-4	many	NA	TGTGCCAGCAGTGAGGGACTTACCTTGCGGGGAGATACGCAGTATTTT	CASSEGLTLRGDTQYF
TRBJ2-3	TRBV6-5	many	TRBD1	TGTGCCAGCAGTTACTCGAAGATGGGACAGGGAACAGATACGCAGTATTTT	CASSYSKMGQGTDTQYF
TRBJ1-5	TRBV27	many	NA	TGTGCCACAGTAATGCAGGGTTGTCAGCCCCAGCATTTT	CATVMQGCQPQHF
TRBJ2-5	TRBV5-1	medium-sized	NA	TGCGCCAGCTTCGACGGGATTTCCCTGGCTCAAGAGACCCAGTACTTC	CASFDGISLAQETQYF
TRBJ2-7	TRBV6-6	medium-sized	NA	TGTGCCAGCAGCACAAGGAGCTACGAGCAGTACTTC	CASSTRSYEQYF
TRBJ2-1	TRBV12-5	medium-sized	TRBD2	TGTGCTAGTGGAACGGGACTAGCAGAATACAATGAGCAGTTCTTC	CASGTGLAEYNEQFF
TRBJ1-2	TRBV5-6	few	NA	TGTGCCAGCAGCCGGGTTTCTCGAGGCTACACCTTC	CASSRVSRGYTF
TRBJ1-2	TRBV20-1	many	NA	TGCAGTGCTAGAGATCCGTTAGGCAGCTATAGCTACACCTTC	CSARDPLGSYSYTF
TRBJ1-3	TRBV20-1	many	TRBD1	TGCAGTGCAAAGACGGGACAGTTCATGGGAAACACCATATATTTT	CSAKTGQFMGNTIYF
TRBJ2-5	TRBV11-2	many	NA	TGTGCCAGCAGCTTAGGAGCGGGCCCCCAAGAGACCCAGTACTTC	CASSLGAGPQETQYF
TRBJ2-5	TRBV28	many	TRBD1	TGTGCCAGCAGGACATCCGGGACAGGGGGAGAGGAGACCCAGTACTTC	CASRTSGTGGEETQYF